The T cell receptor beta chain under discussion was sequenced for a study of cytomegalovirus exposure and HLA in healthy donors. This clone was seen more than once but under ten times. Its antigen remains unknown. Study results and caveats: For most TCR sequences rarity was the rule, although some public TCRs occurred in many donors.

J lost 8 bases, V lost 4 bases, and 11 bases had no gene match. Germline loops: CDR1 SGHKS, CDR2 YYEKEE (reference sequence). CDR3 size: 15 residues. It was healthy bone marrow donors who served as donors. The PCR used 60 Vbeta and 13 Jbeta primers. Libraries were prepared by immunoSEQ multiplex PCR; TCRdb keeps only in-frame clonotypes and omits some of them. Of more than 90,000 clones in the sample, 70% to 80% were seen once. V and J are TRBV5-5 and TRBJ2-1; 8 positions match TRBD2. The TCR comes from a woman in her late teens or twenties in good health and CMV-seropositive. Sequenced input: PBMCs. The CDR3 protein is CASSPRTSLGDEQFF. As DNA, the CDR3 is TGTGCCAGCAGCCCTAGGACTAGCTTGGGCGATGAGCAGTTCTTC.